The clone carrying this T cell receptor beta chain was observed many times. The sample belongs to a study of T cells in Graves' hyperthyroidism and ophthalmopathy. Losses at the gene ends were 8 bases for V and 6 bases for J; bases not matched to a gene: 14. This CDR3 contains 16 residues. Germline V gene lookup returns CDR1 MNHEY and CDR2 SVGEGT. TCR beta CDR3 regions were amplified from RNA transcripts. A set of HTBI primers served as the primers for a first-round RT-PCR of the TCR CDR3. TCRdb passed the multiplex PCR reads through MiXCR, listing each CDR3 protein once. In the table there are hundreds of thousands of distinct CDR3 sequences, 13% of which are singletons.

The source material was blood. This clonotype was obtained from a woman between 18 and 29 years old with Graves' hyperthyroidism. This chain uses TRBV6-2 or TRBV6-3 with TRBJ2-1; TRBD2 matches 9 bases. CDR3 protein: CASASRAGGVGNEQFF. The CDR3 DNA sequence: TGTGCCAGCGCCTCCCGGGCGGGAGGGGTGGGCAATGAGCAGTTCTTC.